A selection of T cell receptor beta chains follows, all from one sample in a study of blood T cell repertoires in COVID-19. The table came from immunoSEQ multiplex PCR; TCRdb's copy has only in-frame clones and leaves some out. Of 250,000 to 400,000 clones in the sample, about nine tenths were seen once. The sample comprised peripheral blood. The receptors shown here come from a woman in her 30s with COVID-19, enrolled during active disease. Each CDR3 is given with its conserved first and last residue. A D gene is named only where the DNA matches it firmly. Some rows mark clone size as missing; the rest say once, few, many or name a class of expanded clone.

D gene	clone size	V gene	J gene	CDR3 protein	CDR3 DNA
-	once	TRBV5-4	TRBJ2-1	CASSLAGTLTDEQFF	TGTGCCAGCAGCTTGGCCGGGACATTGACCGATGAGCAGTTCTTC
TRBD2	-	TRBV5-1	TRBJ2-7	CASSLRPSGGQLYEQYF	TGCGCCAGCAGCTTGAGGCCTAGCGGGGGGCAGCTCTACGAGCAGTACTTC
-	-	TRBV5-6	TRBJ1-3	CASSGGVRTSSGNTIYF	TGTGCCAGCAGCGGGGGGGTGCGGACGAGCTCTGGAAACACCATATATTTT
-	-	TRBV29-1	TRBJ1-2	CSVEDQYQRPNYGYTF	TGCAGCGTTGAAGATCAATATCAGCGCCCCAACTATGGCTACACCTTC
-	-	TRBV6-2/TRBV6-3	TRBJ1-3	CASSYDRGNTIYF	TGTGCCAGCAGTTACGACAGGGGAAACACCATATATTTT
TRBD2	-	TRBV11-2	TRBJ2-3	CASSFRGGAPRSPDTQYF	TGTGCCAGCAGCTTCCGCGGGGGGGCCCCCAGGTCCCCAGATACGCAGTATTTT
-	-	TRBV5-4	TRBJ1-5	CASSSGGNQPQHF	TGTGCCAGCAGCTCAGGAGGTAATCAGCCCCAGCATTTT
-	-	TRBV28	TRBJ1-2	CASSLPGGPYGYTF	TGTGCCAGCAGTTTACCGGGAGGGCCCTATGGCTACACCTTC
TRBD1	-	TRBV5-1	TRBJ1-1	CASSLARTGNTEAFF	TGCGCCAGCAGCTTGGCGAGGACAGGAAACACTGAAGCTTTCTTT
-	-	TRBV7-2	TRBJ2-5	CASSALGPGRETQYF	TGTGCCAGCAGTGCACTTGGTCCAGGGCGGGAGACCCAGTACTTC
-	-	TRBV27	TRBJ1-5	CASSLEGGFHQPQHF	TGTGCCAGCAGTTTAGAGGGGGGGTTTCATCAGCCCCAGCATTTT
TRBD2	-	TRBV7-6	TRBJ2-5	CASSLQGLAGRWETQYF	TGTGCCAGCAGCTTACAGGGACTAGCGGGGAGGTGGGAGACCCAGTACTTC
TRBD1	-	TRBV5-1	TRBJ2-2	CASRGQDTGELFF	TGCGCCAGCAGGGGACAGGACACCGGGGAGCTGTTTTTT